This is a list of T cell receptor beta chains from one sample in a study of OX40 agonist ivuxolimab in advanced cancers. Using immunoSEQ multiplex PCR, the repertoire was profiled, and TCRdb retains in-frame clones only, with some absent. This table has about 62,000 clones, roughly four fifths appearing once. Sequenced here: CD4+ or CD8+ T cells sorted from blood, sampled in a trial of the OX40 agonist ivuxolimab. Source of these receptors: an adult with an advanced solid tumor such as melanoma, head and neck, liver or kidney cancer. Each CDR3 is given with its conserved first and last residue. The order of the fields is V gene, D gene, clone size, J gene, CDR3 DNA, CDR3 protein. D genes are given only for firm matches. Only part of the rows carry a size: once, few, many, or a class if the clone is expanded.

V: TRBV5-1; D: NA; size: NA; J: TRBJ2-3; DNA: TGCGCCAGCAGCTTGACAACAGTTAGCACAGATACGCAGTATTTT; CDR3: CASSLTTVSTDTQYF
V: TRBV12-2; D: NA; size: NA; J: TRBJ1-6; DNA: TGTGCAAGTCGCCTACGACAGGGGCCCTCCTATAATTCACCCCTCCACTTT; CDR3: CASRLRQGPSYNSPLHF
V: TRBV19; D: TRBD2; size: NA; J: TRBJ2-1; DNA: TGTGCCAGTAGTATGGGACTAGCGGGGGTCTCCTACAATGAGCAGTTCTTC; CDR3: CASSMGLAGVSYNEQFF
V: TRBV7-9; D: NA; size: few; J: TRBJ2-7; DNA: TGTGCCAGCAGAGGACGCCTCTCCTACGAGCAGTACTTC; CDR3: CASRGRLSYEQYF
V: TRBV7-8; D: NA; size: NA; J: TRBJ1-6; DNA: TGTGCCAGCAGCTCGGCAGCGAGGAATTCGCCCCTCCACTTT; CDR3: CASSSAARNSPLHF
V: TRBV5-6; D: NA; size: NA; J: TRBJ1-1; DNA: TGTGCCAGCAGCCCAACAGGGAACACTGAAGCTTTCTTT; CDR3: CASSPTGNTEAFF
V: TRBV6-1; D: TRBD1; size: NA; J: TRBJ1-2; DNA: TGTGCCAGCACCACAGGGGGCTTGTTTCGAAATGGCTACACCTTC; CDR3: CASTTGGLFRNGYTF
V: TRBV7-2; D: TRBD1; size: NA; J: TRBJ2-1; DNA: TGTGCCAGCAGCTTAGTATGGACAGGGGTGTATGAGCAGTTCTTC; CDR3: CASSLVWTGVYEQFF
V: TRBV19; D: NA; size: NA; J: TRBJ1-2; DNA: TGTGCCAGTAGTATAGTTGGACGGGTCTATGGCTACACCTTC; CDR3: CASSIVGRVYGYTF
V: TRBV6-1; D: NA; size: NA; J: TRBJ1-2; DNA: TGTGCCAGCAGTGCCTCGGGGGGCGGGTACGGCTACACCTTC; CDR3: CASSASGGGYGYTF
V: TRBV19; D: TRBD1; size: NA; J: TRBJ1-1; DNA: TGTGCCAGTAGCGCGACAGGGCTGAACACTGAAGCTTTCTTT; CDR3: CASSATGLNTEAFF
V: TRBV18; D: NA; size: NA; J: TRBJ1-2; DNA: TGTGCCAGCTCACCACGGTTCGGAGCAGAGCTCGGGGCTTATGGCTACACCTTC; CDR3: CASSPRFGAELGAYGYTF
V: TRBV6-5; D: NA; size: NA; J: TRBJ1-1; DNA: TGTGCCAGCAGTTACTCGGGGAACGCTGAAGCTTTCTTT; CDR3: CASSYSGNAEAFF
V: TRBV18; D: TRBD2; size: NA; J: TRBJ2-3; DNA: TGTGCCAGCTCTCCCAGCGGGGGCCAGGATACGCAGTATTTT; CDR3: CASSPSGGQDTQYF
V: TRBV10-1; D: NA; size: NA; J: TRBJ2-1; DNA: TGCGCCAGCAGTGACACAGGGGAGGGTAATGAGCAGTTCTTC; CDR3: CASSDTGEGNEQFF
V: TRBV10-1; D: NA; size: NA; J: TRBJ2-2; DNA: TGCGCCAGCAGTGATGGGGGTAACACCGGGGAGCTGTTTTTT; CDR3: CASSDGGNTGELFF
V: TRBV27; D: NA; size: NA; J: TRBJ2-2; DNA: TGTGCCACCAGGGGACCCGTGAACACCGGGGAGCTGTTTTTT; CDR3: CATRGPVNTGELFF
V: TRBV7-9; D: TRBD1; size: NA; J: TRBJ1-4; DNA: TGTGCCAGCAGCTCCCCACAGGGGGGAGATAATGAAAAACTGTTTTTT; CDR3: CASSSPQGGDNEKLFF
V: TRBV2; D: TRBD2; size: few; J: TRBJ2-2; DNA: TGTGCCAGCAGTGTGTTAGCGGGATCCGGGGAGCTGTTTTTT; CDR3: CASSVLAGSGELFF
V: TRBV29-1; D: NA; size: few; J: TRBJ2-3; DNA: TGCAGCGTTTCTCAGGCGGGGACAGATACGCAGTATTTT; CDR3: CSVSQAGTDTQYF
V: TRBV29-1; D: TRBD2; size: NA; J: TRBJ2-3; DNA: TGCAGCGGTGGGGAGGGTACGCAGTATTTT; CDR3: CSGGEGTQYF
V: TRBV5-5; D: NA; size: NA; J: TRBJ1-2; DNA: TGTGCCAGCAGCCGGTGGGAGGGCGAAGGCTATGGCTACACCTTC; CDR3: CASSRWEGEGYGYTF
V: TRBV7-8; D: TRBD1; size: NA; J: TRBJ2-2; DNA: TGTGCCAGCAGCTTAGTGGGACAGGGAAGAAATCCCGGGGAGCTGTTTTTT; CDR3: CASSLVGQGRNPGELFF
V: TRBV20-1; D: NA; size: once; J: TRBJ2-1; DNA: TGCAGTGTTACCGGGGGCGGTGAGCAGTTCTTC; CDR3: CSVTGGGEQFF
V: TRBV6-1; D: NA; size: NA; J: TRBJ1-4; DNA: TGTGCCAGCCTCCAAACTAATGAAAAACTGTTTTTT; CDR3: CASLQTNEKLFF
V: TRBV9; D: TRBD2; size: NA; J: TRBJ2-3; DNA: TGTGCCAGCAGCGTAGTAGCGGGGGCAGATACGCAGTATTTT; CDR3: CASSVVAGADTQYF
V: TRBV19; D: NA; size: NA; J: TRBJ1-1; DNA: TGTGCCAGTACCAGGGACGGTAACACTGAAGCTTTCTTT; CDR3: CASTRDGNTEAFF
V: TRBV11-1; D: NA; size: NA; J: TRBJ2-3; DNA: TGTGCCAGCGGAAAGGAGGCCAGTAGCACAGATACGCAGTATTTT; CDR3: CASGKEASSTDTQYF
V: TRBV7-7; D: NA; size: NA; J: TRBJ2-5; DNA: TGTGCTAGCAGTTCCGGGCCCGGCGAGACCCAGTACTTC; CDR3: CASSSGPGETQYF
V: TRBV6-5; D: TRBD2; size: few; J: TRBJ2-7; DNA: TGTGCCAGCAGTCCTCTAGCGGGGGACGACGAGCAGTACTTC; CDR3: CASSPLAGDDEQYF
V: TRBV6-5; D: TRBD1; size: NA; J: TRBJ2-7; DNA: TGTGCCAGCAGGCATATCAGACAGGGGCCCTCCGAGCAGTACTTC; CDR3: CASRHIRQGPSEQYF
V: TRBV5-1; D: NA; size: NA; J: TRBJ1-5; DNA: TGCGCCAGCAGCTTGAGCCCCGATAGCAATCAGCCCCAGCATTTT; CDR3: CASSLSPDSNQPQHF
V: TRBV5-4; D: TRBD1; size: NA; J: TRBJ2-7; DNA: TGTGCCAGCAGCCCGGACGGACAGGGTTTGGGCGAGCAGTACTTC; CDR3: CASSPDGQGLGEQYF